Reported below is one TCR beta chain. Its cognate antigen is unknown. One junction end disagrees with the germline gene, perhaps due to a read error. The sample originates from a study of lung T cells in sarcoidosis with Löfgren's syndrome. At the level of the study: Analyses focused on Löfgren's syndrome patients.

This CDR3 comprises 18 residues. CDR1 is LNHDA and CDR2 is SQIVND in the germline V gene (reference sequence). One entry per CDR3 protein, called by TCRdb with MiXCR from the reads. Counted here are 58,000 or so distinct CDR3 sequences, about 20% occurring once; the ten biggest clones make up less than 2.5%. Study-level results: In alpha-beta pairs, TRAV12-1 favored TRBV2, and their CDR3s were homologous. Shared TRAV12-1 and TRBV2 CDR3 motifs across Löfgren's syndrome patients reportedly suggested public CD4+ TCRs. The most expanded V genes in Löfgren's patients were reportedly TRAV12-1 and TRBV2.

The TCR sequence derives from a human donor with sarcoidosis (Löfgren's syndrome or another form), or a control subject (not recorded which). Input material: CD4+ T cells from PBMCs. The chain carries TRBV19 and TRBJ2-6; 11 bases fit TRBD1. The CDR3 DNA follows: TGTGCCAGTAGTATTTCCGGGACAGGGGGGACTGGGGCCAACATCCTGACTTTC. This gives the protein CASSISGTGGTGANILTF.